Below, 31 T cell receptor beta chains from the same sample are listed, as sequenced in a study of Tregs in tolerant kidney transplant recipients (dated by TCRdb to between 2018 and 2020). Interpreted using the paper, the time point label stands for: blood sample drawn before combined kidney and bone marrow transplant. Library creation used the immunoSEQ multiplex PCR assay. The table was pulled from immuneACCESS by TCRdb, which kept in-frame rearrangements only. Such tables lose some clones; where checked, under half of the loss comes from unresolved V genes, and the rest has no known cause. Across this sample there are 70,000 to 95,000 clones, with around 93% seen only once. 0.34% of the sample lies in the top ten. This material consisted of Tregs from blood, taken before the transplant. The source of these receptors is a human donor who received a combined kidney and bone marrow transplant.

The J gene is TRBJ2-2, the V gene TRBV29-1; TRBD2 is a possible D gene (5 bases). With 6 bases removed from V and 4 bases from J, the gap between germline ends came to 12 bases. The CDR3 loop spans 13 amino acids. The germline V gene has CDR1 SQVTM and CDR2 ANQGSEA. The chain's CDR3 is CSVRGFITGELFF. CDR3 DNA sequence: TGCAGCGTCCGAGGGTTTATCACCGGGGAGCTGTTTTTT.

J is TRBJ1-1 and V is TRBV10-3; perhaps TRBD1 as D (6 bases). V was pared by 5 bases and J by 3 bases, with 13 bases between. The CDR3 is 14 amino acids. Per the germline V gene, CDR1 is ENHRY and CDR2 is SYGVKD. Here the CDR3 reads CAISPGAGDTEAFF. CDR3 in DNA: TGTGCCATCAGTCCGGGGGCCGGGGACACTGAAGCTTTCTTT.

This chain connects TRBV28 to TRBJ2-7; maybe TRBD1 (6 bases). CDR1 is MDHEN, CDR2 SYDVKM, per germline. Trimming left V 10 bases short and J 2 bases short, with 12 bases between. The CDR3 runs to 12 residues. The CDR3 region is CATAGQPYEQYF. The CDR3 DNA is TGTGCCACGGCCGGACAGCCCTACGAGCAGTACTTC. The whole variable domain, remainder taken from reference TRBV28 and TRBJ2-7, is DVKVTQSSRYLVKRTGEKVFLECVQDMDHENMFWYRQDPGLGLRLIYFSYDVKMKEKGDIPEGYSVSREKKERFSLILESASTNQTSMYLCATAGQPYEQYFGPGTRLTVT.

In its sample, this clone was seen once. DNA of the CDR3: TGTGCCAGCAGCTTAGATCTGGGGGGCCCAGATACGCAGTATTTT. Protein: CASSLDLGGPDTQYF. The V call is TRBV11-2, the J call TRBJ2-3; D possibly uses TRBD1 or TRBD2 (6 bases each). V lost 0 bases to trimming and J lost 4 bases, with 11 bases between them. The CDR3 runs to 15 residues. The germline gives CDR1 SGHAT, CDR2 FQNNGV.

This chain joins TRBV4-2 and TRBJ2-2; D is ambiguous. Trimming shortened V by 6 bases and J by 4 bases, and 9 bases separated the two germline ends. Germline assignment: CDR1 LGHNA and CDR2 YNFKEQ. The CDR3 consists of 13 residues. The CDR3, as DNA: TGTGCCAGCAGTGACTTGGTCACCGGGGAGCTGTTTTTT. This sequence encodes CASSDLVTGELFF.

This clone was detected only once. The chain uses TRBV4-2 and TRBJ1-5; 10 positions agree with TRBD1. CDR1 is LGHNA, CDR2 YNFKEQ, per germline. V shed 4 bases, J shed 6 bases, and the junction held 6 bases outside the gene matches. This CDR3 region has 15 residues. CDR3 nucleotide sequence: TGTGCCAGCAGCCCGGGACAGGGGCCGATTCAGCCCCAGCATTTT. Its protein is CASSPGQGPIQPQHF.

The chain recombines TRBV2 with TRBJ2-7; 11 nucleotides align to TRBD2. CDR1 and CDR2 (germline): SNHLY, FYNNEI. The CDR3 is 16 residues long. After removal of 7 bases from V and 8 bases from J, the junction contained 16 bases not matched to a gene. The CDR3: CASKKDSGTSGVKQYF. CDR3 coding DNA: TGTGCCAGCAAAAAGGATTCCGGGACTAGCGGAGTGAAGCAGTACTTC.

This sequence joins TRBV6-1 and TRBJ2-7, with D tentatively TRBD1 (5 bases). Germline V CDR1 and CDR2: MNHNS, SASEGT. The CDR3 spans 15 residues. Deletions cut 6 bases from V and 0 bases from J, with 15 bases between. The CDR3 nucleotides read TGTGCCAGCAGGCCGGACAATTCTCCCTCCTACGAGCAGTACTTC. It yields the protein CASRPDNSPSYEQYF.

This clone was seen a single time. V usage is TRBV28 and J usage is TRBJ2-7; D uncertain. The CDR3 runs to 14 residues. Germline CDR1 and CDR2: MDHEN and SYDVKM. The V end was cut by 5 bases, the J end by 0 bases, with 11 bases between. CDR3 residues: CASSPPRVSYEQYF. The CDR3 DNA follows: TGTGCCAGCAGTCCGCCCCGGGTCTCCTACGAGCAGTACTTC. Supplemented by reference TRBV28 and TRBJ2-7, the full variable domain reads DVKVTQSSRYLVKRTGEKVFLECVQDMDHENMFWYRQDPGLGLRLIYFSYDVKMKEKGDIPEGYSVSREKKERFSLILESASTNQTSMYLCASSPPRVSYEQYFGPGTRLTVT.

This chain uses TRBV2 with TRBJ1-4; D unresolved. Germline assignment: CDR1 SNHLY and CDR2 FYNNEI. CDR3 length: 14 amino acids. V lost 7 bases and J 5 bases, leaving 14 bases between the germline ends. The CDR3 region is CASTAGQKNEKLFF. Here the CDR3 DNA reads TGTGCCAGCACTGCCGGGCAGAAAAATGAAAAACTGTTTTTT.

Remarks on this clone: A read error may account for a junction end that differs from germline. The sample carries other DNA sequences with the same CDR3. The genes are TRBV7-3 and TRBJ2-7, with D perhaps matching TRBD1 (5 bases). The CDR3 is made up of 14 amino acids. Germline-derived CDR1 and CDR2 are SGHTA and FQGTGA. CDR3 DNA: TGTGCCAGCAGCCTAACTGGTCGAACAGGAGAGCAGTACTTC. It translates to CASSLTGRTGEQYF.

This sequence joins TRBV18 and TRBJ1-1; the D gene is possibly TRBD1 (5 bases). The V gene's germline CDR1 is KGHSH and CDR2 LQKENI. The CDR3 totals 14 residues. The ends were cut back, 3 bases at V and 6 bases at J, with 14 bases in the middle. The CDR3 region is CASSPARGGPEAFF. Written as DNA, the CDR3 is TGTGCCAGCTCACCTGCTAGGGGAGGCCCTGAAGCTTTCTTT.

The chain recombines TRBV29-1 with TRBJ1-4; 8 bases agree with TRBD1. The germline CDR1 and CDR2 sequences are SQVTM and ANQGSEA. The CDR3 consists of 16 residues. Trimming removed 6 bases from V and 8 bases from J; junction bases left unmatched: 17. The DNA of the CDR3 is TGCAGCGTCAAAGGGGGCGACAGGGGAGGCGGAGAAAAACTGTTTTTT. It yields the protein CSVKGGDRGGGEKLFF.

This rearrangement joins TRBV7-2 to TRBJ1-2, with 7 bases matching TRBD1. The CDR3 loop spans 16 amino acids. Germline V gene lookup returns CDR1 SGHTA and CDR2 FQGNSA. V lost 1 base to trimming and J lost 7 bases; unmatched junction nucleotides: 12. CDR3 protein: CASSLEGSTGSLGYTF. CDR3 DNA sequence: TGTGCCAGCAGCTTAGAGGGGTCGACAGGGAGTCTTGGCTACACCTTC.

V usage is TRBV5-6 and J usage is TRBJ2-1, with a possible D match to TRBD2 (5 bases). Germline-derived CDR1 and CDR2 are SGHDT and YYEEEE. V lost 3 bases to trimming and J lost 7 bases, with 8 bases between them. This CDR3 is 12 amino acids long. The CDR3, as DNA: TGTGCCAGCAGCTGGGAGCGGAATGAGCAGTTCTTC. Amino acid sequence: CASSWERNEQFF.

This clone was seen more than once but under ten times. CDR3 loop: CASSQVQGRDYGYTF. CDR3 coding DNA: TGCGCCAGCAGCCAAGTACAGGGAAGGGACTATGGCTACACCTTC. This chain joins TRBV4-3 and TRBJ1-2; D possibly corresponds to TRBD1 (6 bases). This CDR3 has 15 residues. Germline values: CDR1 LGHNA, CDR2 YSLEER. With 1 base removed from V and 3 bases from J, the gap between germline ends came to 12 bases.

The CDR3 coding sequence is TGTGCCAGCAGTCCCCCGACAGGTTACGCCGGCACAGATACGCAGTATTTT. Protein product: CASSPPTGYAGTDTQYF. V is TRBV25-1 and J is TRBJ2-3; D possibly corresponds to TRBD1 (6 bases). The germline V and J ends were trimmed by 5 bases and 1 base, with 19 bases remaining between them. CDR1 MGHDK and CDR2 SYGVNS come from the germline V gene. The CDR3 has 17 residues.

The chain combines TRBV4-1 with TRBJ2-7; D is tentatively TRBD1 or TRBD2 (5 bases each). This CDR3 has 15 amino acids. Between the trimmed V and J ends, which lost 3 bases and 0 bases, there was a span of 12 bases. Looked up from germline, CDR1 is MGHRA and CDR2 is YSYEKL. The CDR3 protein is CASSQDRDRSYEQYF. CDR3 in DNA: TGCGCCAGCAGCCAGGACCGGGACCGCTCCTACGAGCAGTACTTC.

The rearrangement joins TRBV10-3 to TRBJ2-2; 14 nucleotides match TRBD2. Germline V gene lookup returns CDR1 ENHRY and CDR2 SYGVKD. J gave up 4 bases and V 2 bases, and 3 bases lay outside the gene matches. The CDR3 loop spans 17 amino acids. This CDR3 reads CAISEPGLAGVTGELFF. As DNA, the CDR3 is TGTGCCATCAGTGAGCCGGGACTAGCGGGAGTCACCGGGGAGCTGTTTTTT.

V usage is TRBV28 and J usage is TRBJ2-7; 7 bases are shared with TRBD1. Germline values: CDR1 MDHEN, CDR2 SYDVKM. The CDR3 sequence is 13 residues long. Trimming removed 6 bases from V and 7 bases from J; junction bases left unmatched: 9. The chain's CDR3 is CASSRQQGWEQYF. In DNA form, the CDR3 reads TGTGCCAGCAGCCGACAACAGGGGTGGGAGCAGTACTTC.

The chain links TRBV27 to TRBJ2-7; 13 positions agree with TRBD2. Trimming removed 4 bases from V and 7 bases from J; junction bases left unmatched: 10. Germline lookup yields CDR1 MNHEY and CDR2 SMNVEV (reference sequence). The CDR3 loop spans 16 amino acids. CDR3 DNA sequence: TGTGCCAGCAGTTCTTCAACTAGCGGGAGGGGCTATGAGCAGTACTTC. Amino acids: CASSSSTSGRGYEQYF.

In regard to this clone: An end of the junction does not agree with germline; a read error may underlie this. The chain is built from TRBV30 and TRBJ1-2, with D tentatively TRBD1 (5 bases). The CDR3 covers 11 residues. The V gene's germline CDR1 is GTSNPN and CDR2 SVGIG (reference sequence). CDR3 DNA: TGTGCCCGGAGGGGTTCGTATGGCTACACCTTC. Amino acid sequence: CARRGSYGYTF.

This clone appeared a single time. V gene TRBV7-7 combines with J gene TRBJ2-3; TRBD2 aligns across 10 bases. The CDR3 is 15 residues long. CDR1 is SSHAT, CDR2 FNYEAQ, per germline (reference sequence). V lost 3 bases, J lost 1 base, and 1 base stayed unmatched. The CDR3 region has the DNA TGTGCCAGCAGCTTCGGACTAGCGGGCACAGATACGCAGTATTTT. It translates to CASSFGLAGTDTQYF.

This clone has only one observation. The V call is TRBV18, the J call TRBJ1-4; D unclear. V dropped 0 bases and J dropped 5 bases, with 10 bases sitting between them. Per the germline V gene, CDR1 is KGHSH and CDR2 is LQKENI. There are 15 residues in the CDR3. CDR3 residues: CASSPPSSRNEKLFF. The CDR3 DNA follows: TGTGCCAGCTCACCACCCTCCTCCCGAAATGAAAAACTGTTTTTT.

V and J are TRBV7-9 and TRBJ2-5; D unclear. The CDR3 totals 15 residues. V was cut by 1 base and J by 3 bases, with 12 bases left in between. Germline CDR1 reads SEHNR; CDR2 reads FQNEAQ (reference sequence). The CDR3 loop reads CASSLEGRRKETQYF. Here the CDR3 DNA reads TGTGCCAGCAGCTTAGAGGGCAGGAGAAAAGAGACCCAGTACTTC.

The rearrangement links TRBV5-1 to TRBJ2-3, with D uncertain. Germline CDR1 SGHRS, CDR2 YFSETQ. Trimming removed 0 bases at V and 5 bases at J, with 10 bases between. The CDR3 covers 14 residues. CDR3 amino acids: CASSLAPIGDTQYF. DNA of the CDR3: TGCGCCAGCAGCTTGGCCCCCATAGGAGATACGCAGTATTTT.

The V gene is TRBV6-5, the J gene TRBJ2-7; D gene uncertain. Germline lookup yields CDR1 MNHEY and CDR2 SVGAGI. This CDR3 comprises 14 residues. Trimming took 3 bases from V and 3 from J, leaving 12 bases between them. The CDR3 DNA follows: TGTGCCAGCAGTTATGGGCGAACGAACTACGAGCAGTACTTC. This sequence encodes CASSYGRTNYEQYF.

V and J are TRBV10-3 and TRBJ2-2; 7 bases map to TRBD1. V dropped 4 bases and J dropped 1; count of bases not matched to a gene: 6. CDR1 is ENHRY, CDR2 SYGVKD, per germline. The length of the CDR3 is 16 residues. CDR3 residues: CAISAPGQKNTGELFF. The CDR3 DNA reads TGTGCCATCAGTGCTCCGGGACAGAAGAACACCGGGGAGCTGTTTTTT.

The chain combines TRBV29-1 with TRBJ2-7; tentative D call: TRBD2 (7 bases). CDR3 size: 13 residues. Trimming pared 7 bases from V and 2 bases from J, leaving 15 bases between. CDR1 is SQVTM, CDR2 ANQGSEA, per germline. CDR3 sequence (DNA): TGCAGCGCCCAGCCGGGGGGCACCTACGAGCAGTACTTC. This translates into CSAQPGGTYEQYF.

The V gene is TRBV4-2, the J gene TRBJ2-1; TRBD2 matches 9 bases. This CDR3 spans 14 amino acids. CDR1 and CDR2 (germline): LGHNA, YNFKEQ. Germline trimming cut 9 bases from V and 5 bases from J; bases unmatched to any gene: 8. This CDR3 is CASSRAGGDNEQFF. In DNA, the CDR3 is TGTGCCAGTAGCAGGGCGGGAGGGGACAATGAGCAGTTCTTC.

CDR3 coding DNA: TGTGCCAGCAGGACTAGCGGGAGGGATAGCTCCTACAATGAGCAGTTCTTC. Residues: CASRTSGRDSSYNEQFF. V and J are TRBV13 and TRBJ2-1, with 14 bases matching TRBD2. CDR3 length: 17 residues. Germline V gene lookup returns CDR1 PRHDT and CDR2 FYEKMQ (reference sequence). Trimming removed 6 bases from V and 0 bases from J; junction bases left unmatched: 4.